This T cell receptor beta chain was documented in a study of radiotherapy plus CTLA-4 blockade in lung cancer. As for the study in general: Across the patients, objective responses occurred in approximately 20%, and disease control in around 31%.

Germline CDR1 SEHNR, CDR2 FQNEAQ (reference sequence). V lost 4 bases, J lost 3 bases, and 5 bases stayed unmatched. The CDR3 consists of 14 residues. Study-level points and caveats: With interferon-beta, early dynamics of blood T cell clones were reported to best predict response. TCR clones from tumors expanded in blood after radiotherapy plus ipilimumab.

Details on this clone: Its antigen is currently unknown.

Profiling relied on immunoSEQ multiplex PCR, and the TCRdb table lists in-frame clones only, not all of them. This sample has tens of thousands of clones, with around 69% found just once. This clonotype was obtained from a human donor with non-small cell lung cancer who had stable disease on radiotherapy plus ipilimumab. The V call is TRBV7-9, the J call TRBJ1-2; 7 bases are shared with TRBD1. The sample in question was peripheral blood, obtained from a patient treated with radiotherapy plus ipilimumab. CDR3 nucleotide sequence: TGTGCCAGCAGCTCAAGCGGGACAGACTATGGCTACACCTTC. Residues: CASSSSGTDYGYTF. The full variable domain, rest sourced from reference TRBV7-9 and TRBJ1-2, is DTGVSQNPRHKITKRGQNVTFRCDPISEHNRLYWYRQTLGQGPEFLTYFQNEAQLEKSRLLSDRFSAERPKGSFSTLEIQRTEQGDSAMYLCASSSSGTDYGYTFGSGTRLTVV.